These 11 T cell receptor beta chains were all obtained from the same sample, sequenced in a study of cytomegalovirus exposure and HLA in healthy donors. The PCR had 60 Vbeta and 13 Jbeta primers. Only in-frame clones appear in the TCRdb table, and some are missing; sequencing was by immunoSEQ multiplex PCR. Altogether approximately 160,000 clones are present, roughly four fifths being singletons, with the ten largest covering roughly 1%. Sequences were obtained from PBMCs. The source of these receptors is a woman aged 40 to 49 in good health and CMV-seronegative.

This sequence joins TRBV7-9 and TRBJ2-1, with 7 bases aligning to TRBD2. This CDR3 contains 14 residues. The germline gives CDR1 SEHNR, CDR2 FQNEAQ (reference sequence). Trimming removed 8 bases from V and 8 bases from J; junction bases left unmatched: 12. The CDR3 DNA follows: TGTGCCAGCCTCTGGGGACTAAGTCAGGATGAGCAGTTCTTC. Its protein product is CASLWGLSQDEQFF.

As to this clone: This sample includes further DNA sequences coding for the same CDR3. The chain combines TRBV2 with TRBJ2-1, with TRBD2 identical over 11 bases. V was clipped by 1 base and J by 5 bases; unmatched bases: 1. The CDR3 is 15 amino acids. CDR1 is SNHLY, CDR2 FYNNEI, per germline. In DNA form, the CDR3 reads TGTGCCAGCAGTGAAGGACTAGCGGGGAACAATGAGCAGTTCTTC. It codes for CASSEGLAGNNEQFF.

The chain uses TRBV7-2 and TRBJ2-2, with 14 bases fitting TRBD2. Germline assignment: CDR1 SGHTA and CDR2 FQGNSA. This CDR3 is built from 18 residues. Germline trimming cut 4 bases from V and 5 bases from J; bases unmatched to any gene: 9. The CDR3 DNA reads as TGTGCCAGCAGCTCCCAGGGACTAGCGGGAGTTGGGACCGGGGAGCTGTTTTTT. This translates into CASSSQGLAGVGTGELFF. Full variable domain (missing parts from reference TRBV7-2 and TRBJ2-2): GAGVSQSPSNKVTEKGKDVELRCDPISGHTALYWYRQSLGQGLEFLIYFQGNSAPDKSGLPSDRFSAERTGGSVSTLTIQRTQQEDSAVYLCASSSQGLAGVGTGELFFGEGSRLTVL.

This chain uses TRBV27 with TRBJ2-6; D is undetermined. This CDR3 is 14 amino acids long. Germline CDR1 MNHEY, CDR2 SMNVEV (reference sequence). Trimming shortened V by 7 bases and J by 4 bases, and 11 bases separated the two germline ends. DNA for the CDR3: TGTGCCAGCAAAGCCGGGTCGGGGGCCAACGTCCTGACTTTC. It encodes CASKAGSGANVLTF.

The chain recombines TRBV27 with TRBJ1-1; tentative D call: TRBD1 (5 bases). V lost 3 bases and J 0 bases, leaving 11 bases between the germline ends. The CDR3 has 15 amino acids. CDR1 is MNHEY and CDR2 is SMNVEV in the germline V gene (reference sequence). CDR3 bases: TGTGCCAGCAGTTTGTTCGGGGGATTGAACACTGAAGCTTTCTTT. Protein product: CASSLFGGLNTEAFF.

This clone was observed many times. V gene TRBV2 combines with J gene TRBJ1-4, with D possibly matching TRBD1 (5 bases). Germline-derived CDR1 and CDR2 are SNHLY and FYNNEI. With 7 bases removed from V and 8 bases from J, the gap between germline ends came to 14 bases. The CDR3 loop spans 13 amino acids. CDR3 region: CASKTDLGEKLFF. The CDR3 DNA sequence: TGTGCCAGCAAGACAGACCTGGGGGAAAAACTGTTTTTT.

The V call is TRBV25-1, the J call TRBJ2-1; possibly TRBD2 for D (5 bases). Germline V CDR1 and CDR2: MGHDK, SYGVNS. CDR3 length: 15 residues. With 2 bases removed from V and 0 bases from J, the gap between germline ends came to 8 bases. Written as DNA, the CDR3 is TGTGCCAGCAGTGAAGCGGGCGGCTCCTACAATGAGCAGTTCTTC. Translated, it gives CASSEAGGSYNEQFF.

The chain has TRBV10-3 and TRBJ2-4, with 7 bases identical to TRBD2. CDR1 and CDR2 (germline): ENHRY, SYGVKD. The V segment lost 0 bases and the J segment 7 bases; nucleotides outside the gene matches: 6. The CDR3 runs to 15 residues. The CDR3 protein is CAISESTGEGNIQYF. CDR3 nucleotides: TGTGCCATCAGTGAGTCGACCGGGGAGGGGAACATTCAGTACTTC.

J is TRBJ2-3 and V is TRBV9, with a weak D call TRBD2 (5 bases). Germline V gene sequence: CDR1 SGDLS, CDR2 YYNGEE. The CDR3 runs 16 residues. Trimming removed 4 bases from V and 1 base from J, with 16 bases in between. The CDR3 is CASSYPADSRTDTQYF. The CDR3 nucleotides read TGTGCCAGCAGCTACCCGGCGGACTCCCGCACAGATACGCAGTATTTT.

The chain is built from TRBV28 and TRBJ2-3; D unresolved. V was trimmed by 2 bases and J by 2 bases, leaving 11 bases between them. This CDR3 comprises 15 residues. Germline values: CDR1 MDHEN, CDR2 SYDVKM. The CDR3 DNA is TGTGCCAGCAGTTTAACCCGACAAGTCACAGATACGCAGTATTTT. Protein product: CASSLTRQVTDTQYF.

The gene calls are TRBV7-8 and TRBJ2-1; TRBD1 matches 7 bases. Trimming cost V 4 bases and J 4 bases; bases outside gene matches: 4. The CDR3 length is 14 residues. Germline V lookup: CDR1 SGHVS, CDR2 FQNEAQ. The CDR3, as DNA: TGTGCCAGCAGCTCCGAACAGGGGTACAATGAGCAGTTCTTC. As protein: CASSSEQGYNEQFF.